Listed here is a single T cell receptor (beta chain). The CDR3 consists of 11 residues. Germline V CDR1 and CDR2: DFQATT, SNEGSKA (reference sequence). Trimming removed 3 bases at V and 5 bases at J, with 5 bases between. TCRdb's copy holds only in-frame clones and misses some; the assay was immunoSEQ multiplex PCR. The sample contains 90,000 to 130,000 clones, approximately 85% of which appear only once. The data were obtained in a study of T cell responses to AZD1222 COVID-19 vaccine. The receptor was isolated from an adult in good health. The chain employs TRBV20-1 and TRBJ2-1; D unresolved. The sequencing used peripheral blood, collected on day 0 of AZD1222 vaccination. The CDR3 coding sequence is TGCAGTGCTAGCCGGGACAATGAGCAGTTCTTC. Its protein is CSASRDNEQFF.